The sequence of this TCR beta chain was determined in a study of T-cell reconstitution after alpha-beta-depleted transplantation in children. The TCRbeta library incorporated unique molecular identifiers. TCRdb re-analysed the PCR reads in MiXCR, keeping a single row per CDR3 protein. This table holds 32,000 or so distinct CDR3 sequences, approximately 7% found once. Points from the study as a whole: Counts and diversity of T cells one year after transplant came mostly from newly produced T cells. Expanded clones from the graft, numbering several hundred, reportedly supplied alpha-beta T cells about two months after transplant. Some patients' high day-60 TCRbeta diversity was attributed to recipient cells surviving conditioning.

This clonotype occurred many times. Antigen unknown. Per the germline V gene, CDR1 is SEHNR and CDR2 is FQNEAQ (reference sequence). Trimming took 2 bases from V and 1 from J, leaving 8 bases between them. The CDR3 has 14 residues. This chain joins TRBV7-9 and TRBJ2-5; no definite D call. This sample comprised peripheral blood, obtained 60 days after TCRalphabeta/CD19-depleted stem cell transplant. The clonotype originates from a child less than two years old who had a stem cell transplant for acute myeloid leukemia, so the T cells may come from the graft donor. CDR3 sequence: CASSLYRPQETQYF. As DNA, the CDR3 is TGTGCCAGCAGCTTATATCGCCCCCAAGAGACCCAGTACTTC.